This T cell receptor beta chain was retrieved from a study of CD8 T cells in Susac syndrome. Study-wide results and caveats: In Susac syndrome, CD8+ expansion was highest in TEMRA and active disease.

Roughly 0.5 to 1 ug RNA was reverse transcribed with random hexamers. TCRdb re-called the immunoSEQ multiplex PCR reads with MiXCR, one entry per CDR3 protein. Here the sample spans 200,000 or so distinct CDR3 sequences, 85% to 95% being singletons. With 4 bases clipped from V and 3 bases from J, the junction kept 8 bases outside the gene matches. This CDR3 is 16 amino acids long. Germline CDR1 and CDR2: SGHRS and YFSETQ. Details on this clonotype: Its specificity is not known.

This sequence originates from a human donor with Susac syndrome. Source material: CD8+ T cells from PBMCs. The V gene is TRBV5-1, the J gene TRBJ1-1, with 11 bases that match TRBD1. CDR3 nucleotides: TGCGCCAGCAGCGTAATCGGACAGGGGGCGGACACTGAAGCTTTCTTT. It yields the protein CASSVIGQGADTEAFF.